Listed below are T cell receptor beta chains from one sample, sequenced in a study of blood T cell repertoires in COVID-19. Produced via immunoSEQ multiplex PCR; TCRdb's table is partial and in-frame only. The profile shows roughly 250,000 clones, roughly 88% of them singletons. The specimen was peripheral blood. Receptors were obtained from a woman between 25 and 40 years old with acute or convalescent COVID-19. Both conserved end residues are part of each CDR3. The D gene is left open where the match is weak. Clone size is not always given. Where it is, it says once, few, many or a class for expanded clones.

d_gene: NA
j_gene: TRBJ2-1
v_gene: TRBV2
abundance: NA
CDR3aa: CASWERFSYNEQFF
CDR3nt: TGTGCCAGCTGGGAGCGGTTCTCCTACAATGAGCAGTTCTTC

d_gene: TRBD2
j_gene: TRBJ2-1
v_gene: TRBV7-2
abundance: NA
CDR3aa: CASSLREKQFF
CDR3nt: TGTGCCAGCAGCTTGCGGGAGAAGCAGTTCTTC

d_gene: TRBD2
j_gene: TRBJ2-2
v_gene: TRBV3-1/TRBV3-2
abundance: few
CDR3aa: CASSQPAGAGDTGELFF
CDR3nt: TGTGCCAGCAGCCAACCTGCGGGAGCGGGTGATACCGGGGAGCTGTTTTTT

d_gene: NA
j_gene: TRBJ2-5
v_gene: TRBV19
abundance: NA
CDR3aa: CASSIGQVALETQYF
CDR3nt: TGTGCCAGTAGTATAGGCCAGGTGGCCCTCGAGACCCAGTACTTC

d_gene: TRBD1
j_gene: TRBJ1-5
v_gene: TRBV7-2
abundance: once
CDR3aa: CASSPRQGGGQPQHF
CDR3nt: TGTGCCAGCAGCCCCCGACAGGGGGGGGGCCAGCCCCAGCATTTT

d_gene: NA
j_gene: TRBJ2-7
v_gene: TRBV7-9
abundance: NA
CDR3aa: CASSLDYSSYEQYF
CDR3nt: TGTGCCAGCAGCTTAGACTACTCCTCCTACGAGCAGTACTTC

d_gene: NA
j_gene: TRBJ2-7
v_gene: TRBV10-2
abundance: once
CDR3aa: CASSRSNAGLSYEQYF
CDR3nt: TGCGCCAGCAGCCGGAGTAACGCAGGGCTCTCCTACGAGCAGTACTTC

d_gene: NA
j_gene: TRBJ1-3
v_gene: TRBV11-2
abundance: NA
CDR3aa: CASRLGTSGNTIYF
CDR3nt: TGTGCCAGCAGACTAGGGACATCCGGAAACACCATATATTTT

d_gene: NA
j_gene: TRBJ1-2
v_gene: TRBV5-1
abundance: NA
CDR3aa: CASSLDGSVVYGYTF
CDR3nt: TGCGCCAGCAGCTTGGACGGTTCTGTAGTCTATGGCTACACCTTC

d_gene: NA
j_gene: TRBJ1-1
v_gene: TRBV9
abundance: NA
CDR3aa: CASSVEGTRNTEAFF
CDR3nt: TGTGCCAGCAGCGTAGAAGGGACACGGAACACTGAAGCTTTCTTT

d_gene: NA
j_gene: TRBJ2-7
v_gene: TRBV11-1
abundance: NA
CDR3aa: CASSEGSEAQPYEQYF
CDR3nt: TGTGCCAGCAGCGAAGGGTCGGAGGCACAACCGTACGAGCAGTACTTC

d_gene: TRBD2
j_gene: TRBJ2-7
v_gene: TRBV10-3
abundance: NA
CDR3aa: CASTSGLPPEQYF
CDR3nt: TGTGCCTCGACTAGCGGGCTCCCCCCCGAGCAGTACTTC

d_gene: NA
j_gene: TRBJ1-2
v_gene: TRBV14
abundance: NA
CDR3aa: CASSLAQGTYGYTF
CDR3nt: TGTGCCAGCAGTCTAGCTCAGGGGACCTATGGCTACACCTTC

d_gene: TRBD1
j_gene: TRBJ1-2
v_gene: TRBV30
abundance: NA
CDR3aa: CAWSGQDRTGERNGYTF
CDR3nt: TGTGCCTGGAGCGGGCAAGATCGGACAGGGGAGAGGAATGGCTACACCTTC

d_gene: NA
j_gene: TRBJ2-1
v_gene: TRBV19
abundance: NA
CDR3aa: CASSIPVKYEQFF
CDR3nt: TGTGCCAGTAGTATCCCAGTAAAGTATGAGCAGTTCTTC

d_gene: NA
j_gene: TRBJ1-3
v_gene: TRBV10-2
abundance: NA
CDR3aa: CASSERGSTSGNTIYF
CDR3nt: TGCGCCAGCAGTGAGAGAGGGTCCACCTCTGGAAACACCATATATTTT

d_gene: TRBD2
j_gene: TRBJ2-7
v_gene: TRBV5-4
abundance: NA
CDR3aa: CASGGGLAGYEQYF
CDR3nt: TGTGCCAGCGGCGGGGGACTAGCGGGGTACGAGCAGTACTTC

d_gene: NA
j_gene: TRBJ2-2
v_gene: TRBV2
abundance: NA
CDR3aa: CASTALNTGELFF
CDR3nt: TGTGCCAGCACTGCGTTGAACACCGGGGAGCTGTTTTTT

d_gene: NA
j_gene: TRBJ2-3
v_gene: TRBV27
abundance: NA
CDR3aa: CASSLFRASTDTQYF
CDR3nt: TGTGCCAGCAGTTTATTCAGGGCTAGCACAGATACGCAGTATTTT

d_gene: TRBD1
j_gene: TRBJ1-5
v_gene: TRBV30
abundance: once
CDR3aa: CACQGQGRNQPQHF
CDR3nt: TGTGCCTGCCAAGGACAGGGCCGCAATCAGCCCCAGCATTTT

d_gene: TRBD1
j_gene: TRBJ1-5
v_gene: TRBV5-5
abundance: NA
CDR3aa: CASSLTGTANQPQHF
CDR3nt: TGTGCCAGCAGCCTGACCGGGACAGCCAATCAGCCCCAGCATTTT

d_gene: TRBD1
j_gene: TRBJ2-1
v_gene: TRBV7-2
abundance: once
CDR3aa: CASSSGQGDYNEQFF
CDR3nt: TGTGCCAGCAGCTCAGGACAGGGGGACTACAATGAGCAGTTCTTC

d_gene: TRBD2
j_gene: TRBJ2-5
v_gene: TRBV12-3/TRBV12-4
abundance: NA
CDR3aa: CASSLWEGETQYF
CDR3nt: TGTGCCAGCAGTTTATGGGAGGGGGAGACCCAGTACTTC

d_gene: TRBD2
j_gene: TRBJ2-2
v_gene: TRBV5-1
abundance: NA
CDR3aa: CASSFPAGGSTGELFF
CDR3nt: TGCGCCAGCAGCTTCCCAGCGGGAGGTAGCACCGGGGAGCTGTTTTTT

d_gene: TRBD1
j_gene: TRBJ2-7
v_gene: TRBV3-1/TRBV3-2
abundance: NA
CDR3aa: CASSPHFWTGDEQYF
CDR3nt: TGTGCCAGCAGCCCGCATTTTTGGACAGGGGACGAGCAGTACTTC

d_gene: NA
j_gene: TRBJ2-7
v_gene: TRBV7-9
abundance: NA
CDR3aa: CASSSRDTSYEQYF
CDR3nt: TGTGCCAGCAGCTCTAGGGACACCTCCTACGAGCAGTACTTC

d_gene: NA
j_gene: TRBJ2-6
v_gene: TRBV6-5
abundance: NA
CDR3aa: CASSLGLSGANVLTF
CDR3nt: TGTGCCAGCAGTTTAGGACTCTCTGGGGCCAACGTCCTGACTTTC

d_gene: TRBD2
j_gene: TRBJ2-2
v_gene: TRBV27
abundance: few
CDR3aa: CASSLFSSGSYTGELFF
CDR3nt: TGTGCCAGCAGCCTTTTTAGTAGCGGGAGTTACACCGGGGAGCTGTTTTTT